This section outlines one TCR beta chain sequence together with its context. The antigen is undetermined. This entry belongs to a study of blood T cells in healthy people across ages. Study-wide findings and caveats: PBMCs left unsorted prevented a conclusive naive versus antigen-experienced comparison. Shifts in expanded clonotypes may have been confounded by donor CMV status, which was unknown. Per million T cells, the diversity of TCR beta decreased roughly linearly as age advanced.

Alongside a J-beta primer mix, a sample-barcoded 5' primer served in a second PCR lasting roughly 6 to 11 cycles. TCRdb independently ran MiXCR on the 5' RACE reads; one entry per CDR3 protein. Among roughly 720,000 distinct CDR3 sequences listed, about 55% were seen once. The source of this sequence is a man older than 75 in good health. The sequenced sample consisted of blood.

For the CDR3, the DNA is TGTGCCAGCAGCCGCAGGGGAAGCCAAGAGACCCAGTACTTC. It yields the protein CASSRRGSQETQYF. The J gene is TRBJ2-5, the V gene TRBV3-1; a weak D match, TRBD1 (6 bases). This CDR3 contains 14 residues. Between the trimmed V and J ends, which lost 4 bases and 1 base, there was a span of 10 bases. CDR1 LGHDT and CDR2 YNNKEL come from the germline V gene (reference sequence).